These 30 T cell receptor beta chains share one sample of origin, sequenced in a study of shared clonotypes between healthy human individuals (dated by TCRdb to the early 2020s). The library came from the immunoSEQ multiplex PCR assay. The table was pulled from immuneACCESS by TCRdb, which kept in-frame rearrangements only. Such tables lose some clones; where checked, under half of the loss comes from unresolved V genes, and the rest has no known cause. The table for this sample lists about 490,000 clones; 70% to 85% of them were counted only once. About 12% of the sample belongs to the ten largest clones. Sequencing was performed on PBMCs. Receptors were obtained from a middle-aged woman in good health. Some clones in this sample may be carry-over from other donors' samples.

The V gene is TRBV11-2, the J gene TRBJ1-6; 7 nucleotides match TRBD1. V was pared by 5 bases and J by 5 bases, with 6 bases of the junction left unmatched. The CDR3 totals 15 residues. Germline V CDR1 and CDR2: SGHAT, FQNNGV. This chain's CDR3 is CASSARQGDNSPLHF. The CDR3 DNA reads TGTGCCAGCAGCGCTCGACAGGGCGATAATTCACCCCTCCACTTT.

The chain carries TRBV6-1 and TRBJ1-1; no reliable D call. CDR3 length: 14 amino acids. Germline V gives CDR1 MNHNS, CDR2 SASEGT. Trimming stripped 6 bases from V and 6 bases from J, with 17 bases between. The CDR3 DNA follows: TGTGCCAGCAGCTACGTAAGGATTACGGCTGAAGCTTTCTTT. It yields the protein CASSYVRITAEAFF.

This clone was seen only once. The chain has TRBV6-6 and TRBJ2-7; D ambiguous. CDR1 MNHNY and CDR2 SVGAGI come from the germline V gene (reference sequence). Trimming took 5 bases from V and 4 from J, leaving 9 bases between them. The CDR3 has 12 residues. The chain's CDR3 is CASSAQAYEQYF. CDR3 in DNA: TGTGCCAGCAGTGCCCAGGCGTACGAGCAGTACTTC.

This chain uses TRBV9 with TRBJ2-3, with 8 bases aligning to TRBD2. The trim removed 6 bases at V and 3 bases at J, leaving 9 bases unmatched. This CDR3 has 15 amino acids. Looked up from germline, CDR1 is SGDLS and CDR2 is YYNGEE. This CDR3 is CASTYGGERTDTQYF. CDR3 bases: TGTGCCAGCACCTACGGGGGGGAGCGGACAGATACGCAGTATTTT.

J is TRBJ2-2 and V is TRBV4-3; no clear D. V lost 1 base and J lost 5, with 14 bases in between. The CDR3 contains 16 residues. The germline CDR1 and CDR2 sequences are LGHNA and YSLEER. The CDR3 loop is CASSQAYRIGTGELFF. The CDR3 DNA reads TGCGCCAGCAGCCAAGCATACAGAATCGGTACCGGGGAGCTGTTTTTT.

The CDR3 nucleotides read TGTGCCAGCAGCTTAGGGTCTCGACTAGCGGGGGAGACCCAGTACTTC. This translates into CASSLGSRLAGETQYF. The V call is TRBV11-3, the J call TRBJ2-5; TRBD2 matches at 11 bases. This CDR3 region has 16 residues. In germline, CDR1 is SGHNT, CDR2 YENEEA. With V trimmed by 1 base and J by 5 bases, 6 bases remained unmatched.

This chain uses TRBV5-1 with TRBJ1-2; no clear D. The CDR3 sequence is 15 residues long. From germline, CDR1 is SGHRS and CDR2 YFSETQ. The germline V and J ends were trimmed by 0 bases and 2 bases, with 11 bases remaining between them. DNA of the CDR3: TGCGCCAGCAGCTTGGGGGTCGGACGGAACTATGGCTACACCTTC. This translates into CASSLGVGRNYGYTF.

The rearrangement links TRBV4-1 to TRBJ2-7, with TRBD2 as a possible D gene (7 bases). V dropped 4 bases and J dropped 4 bases, with 20 bases sitting between them. The length of the CDR3 is 16 residues. Germline V CDR1 and CDR2: MGHRA, YSYEKL. In nucleotides, the CDR3 is TGCGCCAGCAGCCCTCAGCGGGGACACGGGCCATACGAGCAGTACTTC. Translation gives CASSPQRGHGPYEQYF.

The V gene is TRBV28, the J gene TRBJ1-6; no firm D call. V shed 6 bases and J shed 7 bases, with 16 bases lying between them. CDR3 length: 15 amino acids. Germline CDR1 and CDR2: MDHEN and SYDVKM. The CDR3 spells CASRAAGVGNSPLHF. The CDR3, as DNA: TGTGCCAGCAGGGCCGCGGGAGTGGGCAATTCACCCCTCCACTTT.

The chain combines TRBV28 with TRBJ1-5; the match to TRBD1 covers 8 bases. Germline loops: CDR1 MDHEN, CDR2 SYDVKM. The CDR3 length is 15 residues. The V segment lost 5 bases and the J segment 7 bases; nucleotides outside the gene matches: 10. The DNA for the CDR3 is TGTGCCAGCAGTCCCCCCAGGGGGCAAGGGCAGCCCCAGCATTTT. Translation gives CASSPPRGQGQPQHF.

The chain is built from TRBV7-2 and TRBJ2-7; perhaps TRBD2 as D (5 bases). Per the germline V gene, CDR1 is SGHTA and CDR2 is FQGNSA. This CDR3 comprises 14 residues. The V end lost 4 bases, the J end lost 0 bases, and 10 bases lay between the germline ends. DNA of the CDR3: TGTGCCAGCAGCTCGAGACTAACCTCCTACGAGCAGTACTTC. Encoded protein: CASSSRLTSYEQYF.

This chain joins TRBV18 and TRBJ2-1; TRBD1 aligns across 7 bases. V shed 3 bases, J shed 4 bases, and the junction held 6 bases outside the gene matches. CDR1 and CDR2 (germline): KGHSH, LQKENI. The CDR3 is 15 amino acids. The CDR3 protein is CASSPRSGGYNEQFF. CDR3 DNA: TGTGCCAGCTCACCGAGGTCAGGGGGATACAATGAGCAGTTCTTC.

This chain connects TRBV27 to TRBJ2-2, with 9 nucleotides matching TRBD2. This CDR3 comprises 16 residues. Germline CDR1 and CDR2: MNHEY and SMNVEV (reference sequence). V dropped 5 bases and J dropped 0; count of bases not matched to a gene: 4. The CDR3 sequence is CASSQRTSANTGELFF. CDR3 coding DNA: TGTGCCAGCAGTCAAAGGACTAGCGCGAACACCGGGGAGCTGTTTTTT.

The rearrangement links TRBV5-8 to TRBJ1-1; weak D call: TRBD1 (5 bases). Per the germline V gene, CDR1 is SGHTS and CDR2 is YDEGEE. V shed 1 base and J shed 7 bases, with 11 bases lying between them. This CDR3 comprises 13 residues. In nucleotides, the CDR3 is TGTGCCAGCAGCTTGCTAGGGGCCCATGAAGCTTTCTTT. Translation gives CASSLLGAHEAFF. Using reference TRBV5-8 and TRBJ1-1 for the parts outside the CDR3, the full variable domain is EAGVTQSPTHLIKTRGQQATLRCSPISGHTSVYWYQQALGLGLQFLLWYDEGEERNRGNFPPRFSGRQFPNYSSELNVNALELEDSALYLCASSLLGAHEAFFGQGTRLTVV.

The rearrangement uses TRBV2 and TRBJ2-1; no definite D call. The CDR3 runs to 16 residues. Trimming stripped 0 bases from V and 5 bases from J, with 14 bases between. From germline, CDR1 is SNHLY and CDR2 FYNNEI. CDR3 region: CASSEARRTSDNEQFF. CDR3 in DNA: TGTGCCAGCAGTGAAGCGCGACGGACCTCGGACAATGAGCAGTTCTTC.

The chain joins TRBV28 to TRBJ2-3; 14 bases line up with TRBD2. The CDR3 loop spans 20 amino acids. Germline values: CDR1 MDHEN, CDR2 SYDVKM. The J segment lost 3 bases and the V segment lost 6 bases, leaving 17 bases of the junction unmatched. CDR3 in DNA: TGTGCCAGCAGAGCTTCGGGACTAGCGGGAGTAATAGTGGAGACAGATACGCAGTATTTT. Protein: CASRASGLAGVIVETDTQYF.

The CDR3 DNA is TGTGCCAGCAGCCAAGATCTAGGACTAGCGGGAGCTAGGAATGAGCAGTTCTTC. The encoded protein is CASSQDLGLAGARNEQFF. The chain has TRBV4-2 and TRBJ2-1, with 13 positions matching TRBD2. The germline CDR1 and CDR2 sequences are LGHNA and YNFKEQ. V was pared by 0 bases and J by 7 bases, with 9 bases of the junction left unmatched. The CDR3 runs to 18 residues.

The rearrangement uses TRBV2 and TRBJ1-2; weak D call: TRBD1 (6 bases). The CDR3 totals 14 residues. Per the germline V gene, CDR1 is SNHLY and CDR2 is FYNNEI. Trimming cost V 6 bases and J 8 bases, with 19 bases left between them. The CDR3 is CASRTDSPRRGYTF. The CDR3 nucleotides are TGTGCCAGCAGGACGGACAGTCCCAGGAGGGGCTACACCTTC.

The rearrangement uses TRBV5-1 and TRBJ2-2, with D possibly matching TRBD2 (6 bases). Germline V gene sequence: CDR1 SGHRS, CDR2 YFSETQ. This CDR3 region has 15 residues. Trimming shortened V by 4 bases and J by 1 base, and 11 bases separated the two germline ends. Here the CDR3 DNA reads TGCGCCAGCAGCGATACCGGGGGGAACACCGGGGAGCTGTTTTTT. It encodes CASSDTGGNTGELFF. Based on the CDR3 plus reference TRBV5-1 and TRBJ2-2, the full variable domain is KAGVTQTPRYLIKTRGQQVTLSCSPISGHRSVSWYQQTPGQGLQFLFEYFSETQRNKGNFPGRFSGRQFSNSRSEMNVSTLELGDSALYLCASSDTGGNTGELFFGEGSRLTVL.

The rearrangement links TRBV7-9 to TRBJ2-5; weak D call: TRBD2 (5 bases). CDR3 length: 16 residues. Trimming pared 5 bases from V and 4 bases from J, leaving 20 bases between. In germline, CDR1 is SEHNR, CDR2 FQNEAQ (reference sequence). CDR3 protein: CASSLSLFRGRETQYF. The CDR3, as DNA: TGTGCCAGCAGCCTAAGTCTATTTCGCGGGCGAGAGACCCAGTACTTC.

The chain is built from TRBV30 and TRBJ2-7; 8 positions match TRBD2. CDR3 length: 15 amino acids. Germline values: CDR1 GTSNPN, CDR2 SVGIG (reference sequence). V lost 1 base to trimming and J lost 2 bases; unmatched junction nucleotides: 7. The CDR3 nucleotides read TGTGCCTGGAGTGCGGTAGCGGGAAGGGCCTACGAGCAGTACTTC. This encodes CAWSAVAGRAYEQYF.

This clone was found many times. V gene TRBV2 combines with J gene TRBJ2-7, with D tentatively TRBD2 (5 bases). This CDR3 is built from 15 residues. Germline CDR1 is SNHLY and CDR2 is FYNNEI. Trimming cost V 3 bases and J 4 bases, with 16 bases left between them. The CDR3 region is CASSDRRETRYEQYF. In DNA form, the CDR3 reads TGTGCCAGCAGTGACCGACGGGAAACTCGTTACGAGCAGTACTTC.

The V call is TRBV4-1, the J call TRBJ1-1; a weak D match, TRBD1 (5 bases). Between the trimmed V and J ends, which lost 2 bases and 6 bases, there was a span of 10 bases. CDR3 length: 13 amino acids. Germline CDR1 reads MGHRA; CDR2 reads YSYEKL. Written as DNA, the CDR3 is TGCGCCAGCAGCCAATATGCGGGGGCTGAAGCTTTCTTT. Translated, it gives CASSQYAGAEAFF.

V gene TRBV7-3 combines with J gene TRBJ2-1; the match to TRBD2 covers 12 bases. The CDR3 sequence is 15 residues long. In germline, CDR1 is SGHTA, CDR2 FQGTGA. The J segment lost 10 bases and the V segment lost 4 bases, leaving 8 bases of the junction unmatched. The CDR3 DNA is TGTGCCAGCAGCTCCCGACTAGCGGGAGCACAGGAGCAGTTCTTC. Translated: CASSSRLAGAQEQFF.

The rearrangement links TRBV28 to TRBJ2-4, with TRBD1 matching 8 bases. The V gene end was trimmed by 5 bases and the J gene end by 5 bases; junction bases not matched to a gene: 8. Germline V gene sequence: CDR1 MDHEN, CDR2 SYDVKM. The CDR3 is 15 residues long. The CDR3 protein is CASSVDRELENIQYF. The CDR3 coding sequence is TGTGCCAGCAGTGTGGACAGGGAATTGGAAAACATTCAGTACTTC.

This chain connects TRBV6-4 to TRBJ2-3; no definite D call. The germline V gene has CDR1 MRHNA and CDR2 SNTAGT. The CDR3 runs 16 residues. Trimming stripped 4 bases from V and 1 base from J, with 15 bases between. CDR3 loop: CASSAAPRVGTDTQYF. The CDR3 DNA reads as TGTGCCAGCAGTGCAGCTCCTAGGGTCGGCACAGATACGCAGTATTTT.

The rearrangement uses TRBV18 and TRBJ1-1, with 8 bases identical to TRBD1. The CDR3 runs to 14 residues. The trim removed 4 bases at V and 1 base at J, leaving 2 bases unmatched. Germline assignment: CDR1 KGHSH and CDR2 LQKENI. Here the CDR3 reads CASSLGQGNTEAFF. The CDR3 DNA is TGTGCCAGCTCACTCGGACAGGGGAACACTGAAGCTTTCTTT.

The chain uses TRBV19 and TRBJ2-7; TRBD2 aligns across 13 bases. The CDR3 spans 15 residues. The junction had 6 bases not matched to a gene; V was cut back by 6 bases and J by 4 bases. Germline V gene sequence: CDR1 LNHDA, CDR2 SQIVND (reference sequence). The CDR3 sequence: CASRRTSGSFYEQYF. The CDR3 DNA reads as TGTGCCAGTAGACGGACTAGCGGGAGTTTTTACGAGCAGTACTTC. Full variable domain (missing parts from reference TRBV19 and TRBJ2-7): DGGITQSPKYLFRKEGQNVTLSCEQNLNHDAMYWYRQDPGQGLRLIYYSQIVNDFQKGDIAEGYSVSREKKESFPLTVTSAQKNPTAFYLCASRRTSGSFYEQYFGPGTRLTVT.

The rearrangement joins TRBV10-2 to TRBJ1-5, with unresolved D. This CDR3 has 12 residues. The germline V and J ends were trimmed by 3 bases and 7 bases, with 7 bases remaining between them. Germline V gene lookup returns CDR1 WSHSY and CDR2 SAAADI. The CDR3 here is CASSDHRQPQHF. In nucleotides, the CDR3 is TGCGCCAGCAGTGACCACAGACAGCCCCAGCATTTT.

V usage is TRBV9 and J usage is TRBJ2-1, with 9 bases fitting TRBD1. The CDR3 is 16 residues long. CDR1 SGDLS and CDR2 YYNGEE come from the germline V gene. V was pared by 1 base and J by 4 bases, with 6 bases of the junction left unmatched. CDR3 residues: CASSVRTGVMYNEQFF. CDR3 in DNA: TGTGCCAGCAGCGTACGGACAGGGGTAATGTACAATGAGCAGTTCTTC.